Included here is one T cell receptor (beta chain) sequence, with context. The CDR3 has 16 residues. V gave up 1 base and J gave up 4 bases; unmatched junction bases: 9. Germline V gene data show CDR1 as SQVTM and CDR2 as ANQGSEA. The data derive from a study of radiotherapy plus CTLA-4 blockade in lung cancer. Using immunoSEQ multiplex PCR, the repertoire was profiled, and TCRdb retains in-frame clones only, with some absent. The table lists 30,000 to 35,000 clones, roughly 70% of them singletons, with 3.5% to 4.5% in the top ten. The V and J genes are TRBV29-1 and TRBJ1-1; 10 positions agree with TRBD1. Material: peripheral blood, obtained from a patient treated with radiotherapy plus ipilimumab. The TCR originated in a human donor with non-small cell lung cancer who had stable disease on radiotherapy plus ipilimumab. This chain's CDR3 is CSVEASRTGGVTEAFF. DNA for the CDR3: TGCAGCGTTGAAGCCTCCCGGACAGGGGGGGTCACTGAAGCTTTCTTT. Full variable domain (rest looked up from reference TRBV29-1 and TRBJ1-1): SAVISQKPSRDICQRGTSLTIQCQVDSQVTMMFWYRQQPGQSLTLIATANQGSEATYESGFVIDKFPISRPNLTFSTLTVSNMSPEDSSIYLCSVEASRTGGVTEAFFGQGTRLTVV.